This T cell receptor beta chain appears in the sequencing data of a study of blood T cell repertoires in COVID-19 (dated by TCRdb to 2018 to 2021). The study in broad terms: Collaborator samples came from the United States, Italy and Spain and covered acute and convalescent phases of COVID-19. The material from the prospective study consisted of cDNA or gDNA derived from T cells, B-cell-depleted T cells, or PBMCs. Subjects who had been exposed to COVID-19, were actively infected with it, or had recovered from it provided the deeply sampled blood TCRbeta repertoires that made up the dataset. The repertoires were made available in a free public database intended to serve as a resource for research on the immune response to SARS-CoV-2. The samples were drawn from the first 160 participants of the ongoing ImmuneRACE study and from 950 to 1,500 subjects provided by 6 global collaborators. The sample metadata nearly always contained a de-identified subject ID, COVID-19 status, age in years and sex. Where HLA class I and class II types were available, the types were taken from metadata supplied by the sample provider, not from assay-based typing. The full study reports these points: How much clinical and demographic metadata was included differed by source and by participant, and the metadata was provided uncurated.

In regard to this clone: Its antigen remains unidentified. Per-base quality was not reported, and no clone a single base away is much larger than it.

The collaborating institutions used their own protocols to collect whole blood in K2EDTA tubes. For TCRbeta analysis, collaborator samples were shipped as frozen whole blood, as isolated PBMCs, or as DNA extracted from either sample type. TCRbeta CDR3 regions were amplified from genomic DNA by means of the immunoSEQ Assay, a bias-controlled multiplex PCR. Per the authors' processing: The number of nucleated cells in each sample was estimated by amplification of reference gene primers within the assay. To quantify the absolute abundance of each unique TCRbeta CDR3 rearrangement, sequence reads were collapsed and filtered. For each sample, productive Simpson clonality was calculated as the square root of Simpson's diversity index over productive rearrangements. The table comes from immuneACCESS by way of TCRdb, which keeps in-frame sequences with V and J called. Part of the clones is missing from these tables; in studies checked, under half for an unresolved V gene and the rest for unknown reasons. Clonal size and the V and J genes are those of that table, whereas D and trimming came from the DNA. A total of about 250,000 clones appear in this sample, 80% to 90% of them only once. Approximately 9% of the sample comes from the top ten.

CDR3 length: 15 amino acids, cysteine to phenylalanine. Left in the record is the CDR3 DNA by itself, 45 bases read in frame from the first base. V lost 0 bases and J lost 2 bases; the stretch between them is 11 bases long. The germline V gene supplies CDR1 SGHRS and CDR2 YFSETQ. The receptor's source is a man aged 40-50 years with active or convalescent COVID-19. In this chain, TRBV5-1 is recombined with TRBJ2-5, with the D gene call left open. Sequencing was carried out using peripheral blood. The DNA sequence reads TGCGCCAGCAGCTTGGGAACGCCGGTGCAAGAGACCCAGTACTTC. This gives the protein CASSLGTPVQETQYF.